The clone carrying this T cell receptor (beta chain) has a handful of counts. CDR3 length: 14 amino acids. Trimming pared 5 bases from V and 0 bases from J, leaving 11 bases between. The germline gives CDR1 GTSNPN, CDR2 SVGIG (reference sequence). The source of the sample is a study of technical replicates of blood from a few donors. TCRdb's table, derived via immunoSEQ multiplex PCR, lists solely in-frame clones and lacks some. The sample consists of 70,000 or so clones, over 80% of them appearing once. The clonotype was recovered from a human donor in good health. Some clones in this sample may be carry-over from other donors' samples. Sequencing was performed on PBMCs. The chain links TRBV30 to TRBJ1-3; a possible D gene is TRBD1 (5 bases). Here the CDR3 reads CAWGGLRSGNTIYF. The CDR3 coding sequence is TGTGCCTGGGGGGGACTCCGCTCTGGAAACACCATATATTTT.